This T cell receptor (beta chain) was retrieved from a study of blood T cell repertoires in COVID-19. In the study overall: COVID-19 samples, acute and convalescent, were from the United States, Italy and Spain.

As for this clone: A much more abundant neighbour one base away suggests this may be a read error. The same CDR3 arises from other DNA sequences in this sample as well.

The CDR3 sequence is 12 residues long. The V gene's germline CDR1 is SGHNT and CDR2 YYREEE (reference sequence). Here immunoSEQ multiplex PCR was the method, and the copy in TCRdb shows in-frame clones only, minus some. The sample shows roughly 230,000 clones, 65% to 85% of them seen only once. The receptor's source is a man aged 50 or older with active or convalescent COVID-19. This sequence joins TRBV5-4 and TRBJ1-2, with D perhaps TRBD1 (5 bases). The sample taken for sequencing was peripheral blood. The CDR3 nucleotides read TGTGCCAGCAGCAGCGAAAGGGGTGGCTACACCTTT. Translated, it gives CASSSERGGYTF.